This TCR beta chain was captured in a study of T cell changes during pregnancy in multiple sclerosis. The repertoire was sequenced with immunoSEQ multiplex PCR; TCRdb's copy has only in-frame clones and lacks some. The table lists tens of thousands of clones, around 92% of them singletons, with less than 3% in the top ten. The sequence was collected from a female donor with multiple sclerosis, enrolled in a pregnancy study. The sample in question was peripheral blood, obtained before pregnancy.

DNA for the CDR3: TGTGCCAGCAGCCAAGATCTGGGACTAGCGGCCGGCAATGAGCAGTTCTTC. Its protein is CASSQDLGLAAGNEQFF. The chain is built from TRBV4-2 and TRBJ2-1; TRBD2 aligns across 11 bases. CDR1 and CDR2 (germline): LGHNA, YNFKEQ. V shed 0 bases, J shed 6 bases, and the junction held 7 bases outside the gene matches. CDR3 length: 17 residues.